This TCR beta chain was sequenced in a study of OX40 agonist ivuxolimab in advanced cancers. Overall study context: Having had anti-PD-1, anti-PD-L1 or anti-CTLA-4 therapy before was allowed, and over 35% had some.

This clone appeared once. Some clones are missing from TCRdb's copy, which holds only in-frame ones; the method was immunoSEQ multiplex PCR. The table has some 63,000 clones, 94% seen once. Germline CDR1 is GTSNPN and CDR2 is SVGIG (reference sequence). Trimming stripped 0 bases from V and 1 base from J, with 12 bases between. The length of the CDR3 is 15 residues. Sequencing used CD4+ or CD8+ T cells sorted from blood, obtained in a trial of the OX40 agonist ivuxolimab. The rearrangement links TRBV30 to TRBJ1-2, with D hard to call. The sequence was obtained from an adult with an advanced solid tumor such as melanoma, head and neck, liver or kidney cancer. The CDR3 DNA sequence: TGTGCCTGGAGTGTACGATCGACTTTTAACTATGGCTACACCTTC. Protein: CAWSVRSTFNYGYTF.